The 10 T cell receptor beta chains below come from one sample, sequenced in a study of monozygotic twins with inflammatory bowel disease (dated by TCRdb to about 2019). Libraries came from 5' RACE. The sequencer listed for this sample is Illumina HiSeq 2500. TCRdb reprocessed the reads, and each CDR3 protein sequence is entered once, without DNA. Per the sample table, the count is some 440,000 distinct CDR3 sequences. 2% to 3% of the sample is taken by the ten largest. The sequencing sample was made of blood. The receptors here all came from a human donor with ulcerative colitis or Crohn's disease, or a healthy co-twin of an affected twin (not recorded which).

This rearrangement joins TRBV27 to TRBJ1-1; TCRdb indicates TRBD1, and absent DNA this call remains unverified. This CDR3 is built from 13 residues. Germline-derived CDR1 and CDR2 are MNHEY and SMNVEV (reference sequence). The CDR3 sequence is CASRQGAGPEAFF.

This chain joins TRBV25-1 and TRBJ2-2; without DNA, the TCRdb call of TRBD1 cannot be checked. The CDR3 covers 15 residues. Germline CDR1 reads MGHDK; CDR2 reads SYGVNS. This chain's CDR3 is CASSGHPTGTGELFF.

J is TRBJ1-1 and V is TRBV20-1; TCRdb's D call, TRBD1, is unchecked because there is no DNA. This CDR3 region has 13 residues. CDR1 and CDR2 (germline): DFQATT, SNEGSKA (reference sequence). CDR3 in amino acids: CSATTGSDTEAFF.

The gene calls are TRBV13 and TRBJ2-3. The CDR3 length is 13 residues. From germline, CDR1 is PRHDT and CDR2 FYEKMQ (reference sequence). CDR3 loop: CASSLTHNYTQYF.

The V gene is TRBV6-2 or TRBV6-3, the J gene TRBJ2-7; TCRdb's assignment of TRBD2 cannot be checked, as there is no DNA. Germline values: CDR1 MNHEY, CDR2 SVGEGT. There are 15 residues in the CDR3. The CDR3 region is CASSYGLAGTYEQYF.

J is TRBJ2-1 and V is TRBV14; TCRdb outputs TRBD1, but without DNA this stays unchecked. This CDR3 has 16 amino acids. From germline, CDR1 is SGHDN and CDR2 FVKESK. This CDR3 is CASSPYWGQGYNEQFF. The whole variable domain, remainder taken from reference TRBV14 and TRBJ2-1, is EAGVTQFPSHSVIEKGQTVTLRCDPISGHDNLYWYRRVMGKEIKFLLHFVKESKQDESGMPNNRFLAERTGGTYSTLKVQPAELEDSGVYFCASSPYWGQGYNEQFFGPGTRLTVL.

The rearrangement uses TRBV3-1 and TRBJ1-1; no DNA is available, so the TRBD1 call from TCRdb remains unchecked. CDR3 length: 14 residues. Germline loops: CDR1 LGHDT, CDR2 YNNKEL (reference sequence). This chain's CDR3 is CASSQAFETGWAFF.

This chain connects TRBV9 to TRBJ1-6. CDR3 length: 15 amino acids. Germline V gene lookup returns CDR1 SGDLS and CDR2 YYNGEE. This CDR3 is CASSVDGIGDSPLHF.

The rearrangement joins TRBV12-5 to TRBJ2-2; the D gene TCRdb calls, TRBD2, cannot be checked with no DNA. The CDR3 is 14 residues long. CDR1 and CDR2 (germline): LGHNT, FRNRAP. The CDR3 is CASGSGANTGELFF.

The chain couples TRBV18 to TRBJ1-1. The CDR3 spans 16 residues. The V gene's germline CDR1 is KGHSH and CDR2 LQKENI. CDR3 sequence: CASSPLQVDSNTEAFF.